Sequencing of this T cell receptor beta chain was carried out in a study of T-cell reconstitution after alpha-beta-depleted transplantation in children. Unique molecular identifiers were incorporated when the TCRbeta library was constructed. TCRdb fed the PCR reads into MiXCR, producing one record per CDR3 protein. This table holds 530,000 or so distinct CDR3 sequences, 25% to 30% found once. This CDR3 has 16 amino acids. In germline, CDR1 is SQVTM, CDR2 ANQGSEA. V trimming: 3 bases; J trimming: 6 bases; junction bases outside the gene matches: 10. Comment on this clonotype: Its antigen is undetermined.

Study-wide results and limits: Reportedly, roughly two months post-transplant, alpha-beta T cells arose from several hundred expanded graft clones. T-cell counts and diversity at one year following transplant were attributed mainly to newly produced T cells.

The TCR was taken from a boy under two years old with Wiskott-Aldrich syndrome, due to receive a stem cell transplant. The V gene is TRBV29-1, the J gene TRBJ2-1, with 11 positions matching TRBD2. The sample was PBMCs, taken before TCRalphabeta/CD19-depleted stem cell transplant. CDR3 bases: TGCAGCGTTGATAGTCCTAGCGGGAGGATCGGCAATGAGCAGTTCTTC. Protein sequence: CSVDSPSGRIGNEQFF.